These T cell receptor beta chains were read from a single sample in a study of blood T cell repertoires in COVID-19. Profiling relied on immunoSEQ multiplex PCR, and the TCRdb table lists in-frame clones only, not all of them. In the table there are 300,000 to 450,000 clones, about 90% of which are singletons. Sequencing used peripheral blood. The source of these receptors is a woman aged 30 to 39 with COVID-19, enrolled during active disease. CDR3s include the opening cysteine and the closing phenylalanine or tryptophan. D genes are given only for firm matches. Only some rows state a clone size, as once, few, many or a class for expanded clones.

v_gene	abundance	d_gene	j_gene	CDR3nt	CDR3aa
TRBV15	.	.	TRBJ1-2	TGTGCCACCAGCAGAGAGATTAGTAACTATGGCTACACCTTC	CATSREISNYGYTF
TRBV6-5	.	TRBD1	TRBJ1-3	TGTGCCAGCAGACCCACCGGGACAGGAGCGTACACCATATATTTT	CASRPTGTGAYTIYF
TRBV30	few	.	TRBJ2-7	TGTGCCTGGAGCGGGACACTCTACGAGCAGTACTTC	CAWSGTLYEQYF
TRBV5-6	.	TRBD1	TRBJ2-7	TGTGCCAGCAGCCTCCGGGACAGGGGGGTCGAGCAGTACTTC	CASSLRDRGVEQYF
TRBV7-3	once	TRBD2	TRBJ2-2	TGTGCCAGCAGCTCCGGACTAGCGGGGACGAACACCGGGGAGCTGTTTTTT	CASSSGLAGTNTGELFF
TRBV2	.	TRBD2	TRBJ2-1	TGTGCCAGCAGTGAAGCGGGGACTACCCACAATGAGCAGTTCTTC	CASSEAGTTHNEQFF
TRBV7-8	.	TRBD2	TRBJ2-7	TGTGCCAGCAGCTTAGGACGCGGGAGGTCCTCCTACGAGCAGTACTTC	CASSLGRGRSSYEQYF
TRBV2	.	.	TRBJ1-4	TGTGCCAGCCGACAGAATCCTAATGAAAAACTGTTTTTT	CASRQNPNEKLFF
TRBV7-9	.	.	TRBJ1-5	TGTGCCAGCAGCTTCAGCGGGAGCAATCAGCCCCAGCATTTT	CASSFSGSNQPQHF
TRBV19	.	TRBD1	TRBJ2-4	TGTGCCAGTAGTACCCGGGGGACAGGGGGCGGCAAAAACATTCAGTACTTC	CASSTRGTGGGKNIQYF
TRBV9	.	TRBD1	TRBJ2-7	TGTGCCAGCAGCCCACGGACAGGGTACAGCGAGCAGTACTTC	CASSPRTGYSEQYF
TRBV28	.	.	TRBJ2-2	TGTGCCAGCAGTTTACAGGGGGAGCTGTTTTTT	CASSLQGELFF
TRBV5-1	.	TRBD1	TRBJ1-4	TGCGCCAGCAGGACCGGACAGGGGGCTTATAGTGAAAAACTGTTTTTT	CASRTGQGAYSEKLFF
TRBV7-6	.	.	TRBJ2-1	TGTGCCAGCAGCTTAACTGGAGGGGCAGGGAGCAATGAGCAGTTCTTC	CASSLTGGAGSNEQFF
TRBV5-5	.	.	TRBJ1-4	TGTGCCAGCAGCTACATCGACAGGATTGAAAAACTGTTTTTT	CASSYIDRIEKLFF
TRBV28	.	TRBD1	TRBJ1-5	TGTGCCAGCAGTGGGGACCCGACAGGGTATAGCAATCAGCCCCAGCATTTT	CASSGDPTGYSNQPQHF
TRBV5-1	few	TRBD1	TRBJ2-7	TGCGCCAGCAGCCTCGGGACAGCCGACCCCTACGAGCAGTACTTC	CASSLGTADPYEQYF
TRBV18	few	.	TRBJ2-1	TGTGCCAGCTCACCACCGAATCAAGGGGTCGTCGGGGGTAAGAGGAATGAGCAGTTCTTC	CASSPPNQGVVGGKRNEQFF
TRBV20-1	.	.	TRBJ2-2	TGCAGTGCTAGTCCACTAGTTCTCGCTAACACCGGGGAGCTGTTTTTT	CSASPLVLANTGELFF
TRBV27	.	TRBD2	TRBJ2-1	TGTGCCATACAGGTTCCACTAGCGGTTAATCTCAACTCCTACAATGAGCAGTTCTTC	CAIQVPLAVNLNSYNEQFF
TRBV4-1	once	.	TRBJ2-7	TGCGCCAGCAGCCACTTCTACGAGCAGTACTTC	CASSHFYEQYF
TRBV29-1	.	.	TRBJ2-1	TGCAGCGGGTCACCTAGCTGGAATGAGCAGTTCTTC	CSGSPSWNEQFF
TRBV28	.	.	TRBJ2-7	TGTGCCAGCAGTTTAACTTCCTACGAGCAGTACTTC	CASSLTSYEQYF
TRBV27	.	.	TRBJ2-3	TGTGCCAGCACCCCTGGTCCGGGAACAGATACGCAGTATTTT	CASTPGPGTDTQYF
TRBV7-3	.	.	TRBJ1-1	TGTGCCAGCAGCCAAGGAGCGAACACTGAAGCTTTCTTT	CASSQGANTEAFF
TRBV7-2	.	.	TRBJ2-7	TGTGCCTGCCGCGCTAGCTCAACCTACGAGCAGTACTTC	CACRASSTYEQYF
TRBV6-5	.	.	TRBJ2-3	TGTGCCAGCTGGCGAGCTAGTCGAACAGATACGCAGTATTTT	CASWRASRTDTQYF
TRBV28	.	TRBD1	TRBJ1-1	TGTGCCATAACAGGGGGATGGGGCACTGAAGCTTTCTTT	CAITGGWGTEAFF
TRBV20-1	.	.	TRBJ1-3	TGCAGTGCTAGACTTGGAAACACCATATATTTT	CSARLGNTIYF
TRBV14	.	.	TRBJ1-1	TGTGCCAGCAGCCCAATATCGGTCCGGGACACTGAAGCTTTCTTT	CASSPISVRDTEAFF
TRBV7-2	.	.	TRBJ2-7	TGTGCCAGCAGCTTAACGGCGGCTTCCTACGAGCAGTACTTC	CASSLTAASYEQYF
TRBV15	.	.	TRBJ2-3	TGTGCCACCAGCAGAGATCTTAGCGGTGCGCAGTATTTT	CATSRDLSGAQYF
TRBV5-6	.	.	TRBJ1-1	TGTGCCAGCAGCTTTTGGGGGGTTGGAATCACTGAAGCTTTCTTT	CASSFWGVGITEAFF
TRBV7-9	.	.	TRBJ2-7	TGTGCCAGCAGCTTGGGCGTAAGCTCCTACGAGCAGTACTTC	CASSLGVSSYEQYF
TRBV3-1/TRBV3-2	.	TRBD2	TRBJ2-1	TGTGCCAGCAGCCAACCGCCTCTGGCTAGCGGGAGGAATGAGCAGTTCTTC	CASSQPPLASGRNEQFF
TRBV28	.	.	TRBJ2-1	TGTGCCAGCAGCCCCTCGGGGAGCGGATACAATGAGCAGTTCTTC	CASSPSGSGYNEQFF
TRBV28	.	TRBD1	TRBJ1-2	TGTGCCAGCAGTTTAAAGGGGGCTCGCGGCTACACCTTC	CASSLKGARGYTF
TRBV7-2	.	TRBD1	TRBJ1-6	TGTGCCAGCAGACTCGGGACAGTCAATTCACCCCTCCACTTT	CASRLGTVNSPLHF
TRBV7-2	.	TRBD2	TRBJ2-7	TGTGCCAGCAGCTTGAGGGCTAGCGGGTACGAGCAGTACTTC	CASSLRASGYEQYF
TRBV5-5	.	TRBD1	TRBJ2-7	TGTGCCAGCAGCTTGCGACAGGGGTGGATCGAGCAGTACTTC	CASSLRQGWIEQYF
TRBV4-1	.	TRBD2	TRBJ2-3	TGCGCCAGCAGCCAAGAAATGAGCGGGAGGGCCGTAGCAGATACGCAGTATTTT	CASSQEMSGRAVADTQYF
TRBV5-1	.	TRBD2	TRBJ2-1	TGCGCCAGCAGCTCCACTAGCGTTGAGTACAATGAGCAGTTCTTC	CASSSTSVEYNEQFF
TRBV4-1	.	.	TRBJ1-1	TGCGCCAGCAGCCAGGACAGATTGAACACTGAAGCTTTCTTT	CASSQDRLNTEAFF
TRBV19	.	.	TRBJ2-5	TGTGCCAGTAGTATTGCAGGCCAAGAGACCCAGTACTTC	CASSIAGQETQYF
TRBV27	.	.	TRBJ2-7	TGTGCCAGCAGGCCGACGGAGGGCCGTTTTTACGAGCAGTACTTC	CASRPTEGRFYEQYF
TRBV2	.	TRBD1	TRBJ2-7	TGTGCCAGCAGCGAGAGACAGGGACCCCTCGGCGAGCAGTACTTC	CASSERQGPLGEQYF
TRBV18	.	TRBD1	TRBJ2-7	TGTGCCAGCTCACATGTAGGACAGGGTCGGTACGAGCAGTACTTC	CASSHVGQGRYEQYF
TRBV15	.	TRBD2	TRBJ2-1	TGTGCCACCAGCAGGTCCCTAGCGGTTTACAATGAGCAGTTCTTC	CATSRSLAVYNEQFF
TRBV2	.	TRBD1	TRBJ2-5	TGTGCCAGCACCAGCTCCCCGGGACAGACCACCCAGTACTTC	CASTSSPGQTTQYF
TRBV4-3	.	.	TRBJ1-3	TGCGCCAGCAGCCAGAGGACAAACTCTGGAAACACCATATATTTT	CASSQRTNSGNTIYF
TRBV24-1	.	TRBD1	TRBJ1-5	TGTGCCACCAGTGACCCGGGACAGGGGAATCAGCCCCAGCATTTT	CATSDPGQGNQPQHF
TRBV7-3	.	.	TRBJ2-6	TGTGCCAGCAGCTTATTCCCCGGAGCCTCTGGGGCCAACGTCCTGACTTTC	CASSLFPGASGANVLTF
TRBV24-1	.	TRBD1	TRBJ2-5	TGTGCCACCAGTGAGGGGCGAACAGGGGGCGGAGAGACCCAGTACTTC	CATSEGRTGGGETQYF
TRBV28	.	.	TRBJ2-7	TGTGCCAGCAGCCAATTCGGGACACCCTCCTACGAGCAGTACTTC	CASSQFGTPSYEQYF
TRBV5-4	few	TRBD1	TRBJ2-7	TGTGCCAGCAGCTCGGCTTTAAGGACAGGGTCCTACGAGCAGTACTTC	CASSSALRTGSYEQYF
TRBV7-3	.	TRBD1	TRBJ1-1	TGTGCCAGCAGCTTGGGACAGGGGTTGTCTGAAGCTTTCTTT	CASSLGQGLSEAFF
TRBV19	.	TRBD1	TRBJ1-1	TGTGCCAGCCAGGACAGGGGCGAAACTGAAGCTTTCTTT	CASQDRGETEAFF